This T cell receptor (beta chain) originates from a study of a mutant IDH1 vaccine in newly diagnosed glioma (TCRdb year 2021). General notes on the study: Vaccination began 4-6 weeks after radiotherapy alone, or alongside temozolomide cycles in the chemotherapy-containing groups. The approximately 32 treated patients were 62.5% male and roughly 40% female, with a mean age of around 40 years. Prior to enrollment, standard therapy consisting of radiotherapy alone, temozolomide alone, or radiochemotherapy with temozolomide had been administered to patients, with the combination being received by most patients. The week-35 safety follow-up took place at visit V12, and the week-47 end of study took place at visit V13. Peripheral blood was collected at six visits: V03 (baseline), V05, V07, V10, V12 and V13. For exploratory analyses, longitudinal TCRB deep sequencing was carried out in around 26 treated patients wherever samples were available. General findings and caveats noted by the study authors: Vaccine-induced immune responses across multiple MHC alleles were detected in over 85% of patients. The authors stated that sample limitations prevented analyses of patient blood samples from being reproduced. No apparent relationship was observed between pseudoprogression and alterations in the top peripheral T cell clonotypes detected by TCRB sequencing. Selection of PBMC samples for TCRB deep sequencing was based on availability.

Receptors were amplified or captured by the immunoSEQ multiplex PCR assay. Following the manufacturer's protocol, the hsTCRB Kit was used to amplify rearranged TCR beta chain sequences. Sequencing of TCRB libraries was carried out on an Illumina MiSeq. The authors' pipeline ran thus. Demultiplexing, trimming and gene mapping were performed with the kit vendor's proprietary platform. The immuneACCESS repertoire file appears here via TCRdb, limited to in-frame rearrangements. These files lack a portion of the clones; in checked studies, under half of the deficit traces to unresolved V genes, and the cause of the others is not known. For V, J and clone size, that table is used; D and trimming come from the DNA. The sample table shows 41,000 or so clones, and 75% to 90% are seen once. Of the sample, about 1.6% is held by the ten largest clones. Based on the germline V gene, the CDR1 and CDR2 sequences are SGHRS and YFSETQ. From its cysteine to its phenylalanine, the CDR3 spans 16 amino acids. Only CDR3 DNA is held: 48 bases, read in frame from base 1. V loses 0 bases, J loses 0 bases, and the germline ends lie 12 bases apart.

What this sample's time point label stands for: week 35, safety follow-up. Every vaccine dose consisted of 300 ug of a 20-mer mutant IDH1 peptide in Montanide, administered subcutaneously together with topical imiquimod. Patients were given eight vaccinations, in weeks 1, 3, 5, 7, 11, 15, 19 and 23, which matched visits V03 through V10. Donors had newly diagnosed WHO grade 3 or 4 IDH1-mutant astrocytomas with loss of nuclear ATRX. The samples were drawn from NOA16, a multicentre, single-arm, open-label phase I trial in Germany that tested a mutant IDH1 peptide vaccine in humans for the first time. Genomic DNA for TCRB sequencing was extracted from EDTA blood using the DNeasy Blood and Tissue Kit. This clone is labeled medium-sized (0.01 to 0.1%). This clone's antigen is unknown. Within one base of it there is no much larger clone, and no base qualities were kept.

The origin of this receptor is a man aged 40-49 years with glioma. This material consisted of PBMCs, taken from a glioma patient whose treatment included an IDH1 peptide vaccine. This receptor chain uses TRBV5-1 and TRBJ1-1; the D gene is not confidently resolved. In nucleotide form, the sequence is TGCGCCAGCAGCTTGGAACCCGGATCTATGAACACTGAAGCTTTCTTT. The translation is CASSLEPGSMNTEAFF.